This T cell receptor beta chain was profiled in a study of T cells after yellow fever vaccination. Study overall: When fractions had low cell numbers, they were prepared with SMART-Seq v4 Ultra Low Input.

As TCR cDNA was made by 5'RACE template switching, a universal primer site and UMIs were added. TCRdb passed the 5' RACE reads through MiXCR, listing each CDR3 protein once. The sample contains about 220,000 distinct CDR3 sequences, under 3.5% of which appear only once. This clonotype was found many times. Here the sequenced sample was CD4+ T cells sorted from PBMCs, taken 10 days after the yellow fever booster vaccination. The clonotype originates from a man between 18 and 29 years old who received the YFV17D yellow fever vaccine.

For the CDR3, the DNA is TGTGCCAGCAGCTTCGGACTGAACACCGGGGAGCTGTTTTTT. Its protein is CASSFGLNTGELFF. The chain carries TRBV7-3 and TRBJ2-2; the D gene is possibly TRBD2 (5 bases). Trimming cost V 3 bases and J 1 base, with 6 bases left between them. The CDR3 totals 14 residues. Germline V gives CDR1 SGHTA, CDR2 FQGTGA.